This T cell receptor (beta chain) was retrieved from a study of beta chain features in type 1 diabetes. This clone came up many times. The antigen is not known. Investigators reverse transcribed all isolated RNA, so they sequenced expressed TCRB transcripts. The data were produced by immunoSEQ multiplex PCR, yet TCRdb's version contains in-frame clones alone and is incomplete. The sample shows some 190,000 clones, less than 10% of them seen only once. Study observations and caveats: Across patients, naive, central memory and Treg TCRB repertoires exhibited apparently greater similarity than was observed across healthy donors. Moderate yet significant TCRB CDR3 shortening was seen in Type 1 diabetes patients in all four CD4+ subsets.

This CDR3 has 15 residues. CDR1 MDHEN and CDR2 SYDVKM come from the germline V gene. J lost 1 base, V lost 6 bases, and 4 bases had no gene match. What was sequenced was central memory CD4+ T cells from blood. The chain is built from TRBV28 and TRBJ2-3; 10 positions match TRBD1. The receptor was isolated from a man aged 18 to 29 with type 1 diabetes. The CDR3 here is CASSDRGRGTDTQYF. CDR3 DNA: TGTGCCAGCAGCGACAGGGGGCGCGGCACAGATACGCAGTATTTT.